This entry lists 13 T cell receptor beta chains sequenced from one sample in a study of blood T cell repertoires in COVID-19. Sequencing was performed with immunoSEQ multiplex PCR; in TCRdb, only in-frame clones are kept and a portion is missing. Of some 100,000 clones in the sample, about 86% were seen once. Sequenced material: PBMCs or T cells enriched from blood (not recorded which). All receptors come from a woman aged 45-65 years who had recovered from COVID-19.

The chain is built from TRBV7-9 and TRBJ2-1; possibly TRBD1 for D (5 bases). The CDR3 runs 16 residues. Germline values: CDR1 SEHNR, CDR2 FQNEAQ (reference sequence). Trimming took off 5 bases at V and 4 bases at J, with 18 bases between the two ends. This CDR3 reads CASSPLQVSDYNEQFF. CDR3 coding DNA: TGTGCCAGCAGCCCATTACAGGTGTCCGATTACAATGAGCAGTTCTTC.

The chain joins TRBV19 to TRBJ1-2; 9 bases line up with TRBD1. This CDR3 contains 13 residues. Germline values: CDR1 LNHDA, CDR2 SQIVND (reference sequence). J gave up 4 bases and V 8 bases, and 5 bases lay outside the gene matches. CDR3 loop: CASGGDRVYGYTF. CDR3 bases: TGTGCCAGTGGAGGGGACAGGGTCTATGGCTACACCTTC.

The genes are TRBV15 and TRBJ1-5, with 9 bases lining up with TRBD1. Germline V CDR1 and CDR2: LNHNV, YYDKDF (reference sequence). This CDR3 has 15 residues. The trim removed 3 bases at V and 5 bases at J, leaving 5 bases unmatched. CDR3 nucleotides: TGTGCCACCAGCAGGGGACAGGGTTGGGATCAGCCCCAGCATTTT. It translates to CATSRGQGWDQPQHF.

This chain joins TRBV6-5 and TRBJ2-2; 7 nucleotides match TRBD2. Germline CDR1 reads MNHEY; CDR2 reads SVGAGI. V shed 6 bases, J shed 6 bases, and the junction held 7 bases outside the gene matches. The CDR3 is 14 residues long. This CDR3 is CASRRLATAGELFF. CDR3 DNA: TGTGCCAGCAGGAGACTAGCTACCGCCGGGGAGCTGTTTTTT.

This sequence joins TRBV21-1 and TRBJ1-1. TRBV21-1 is given as a pseudogene. This CDR3 contains 17 residues. CDR3 in amino acids: CASSEREEKTQNTEAFF. DNA for the CDR3: TGTGCCAGCAGCGAACGGGAGGAAAAGACTCAGAACACTGAAGCTTTCTTT.

This clone appeared once. This chain connects TRBV19 to TRBJ2-7, with 7 positions matching TRBD1. The germline CDR1 and CDR2 sequences are LNHDA and SQIVND (reference sequence). Losses at the gene ends were 6 bases for V and 3 bases for J; bases not matched to a gene: 11. The CDR3 runs 15 residues. Here the CDR3 DNA reads TGTGCCAGTAGCATCACGACAGGGTCCAGCTACGAGCAGTACTTC. Its protein product is CASSITTGSSYEQYF. Full variable domain (outside the CDR3, taken from reference TRBV19 and TRBJ2-7): DGGITQSPKYLFRKEGQNVTLSCEQNLNHDAMYWYRQDPGQGLRLIYYSQIVNDFQKGDIAEGYSVSREKKESFPLTVTSAQKNPTAFYLCASSITTGSSYEQYFGPGTRLTVT.

This clone has a single count. The rearrangement joins TRBV27 to TRBJ1-6; TRBD1 matches 9 bases. The CDR3 is made up of 15 amino acids. The J segment lost 9 bases and the V segment lost 0 bases, leaving 3 bases of the junction unmatched. Germline-derived CDR1 and CDR2 are MNHEY and SMNVEV (reference sequence). The CDR3 region has the DNA TGTGCCAGCAGTTTATCGGGACAGGGACCTTCACCCCTCCACTTT. Translation gives CASSLSGQGPSPLHF.

This chain links TRBV6-5 with TRBJ2-3; TRBD2 agrees at 10 bases. The V segment lost 5 bases and the J segment 0 bases; nucleotides outside the gene matches: 2. The CDR3 runs to 15 residues. Germline V CDR1 and CDR2: MNHEY, SVGAGI. The CDR3 DNA reads TGTGCCAGCAGTCCGACTAGCGGGAGCACAGATACGCAGTATTTT. Amino acids: CASSPTSGSTDTQYF.

This sequence joins TRBV19 and TRBJ1-1; unclear D gene. CDR1 is LNHDA and CDR2 is SQIVND in the germline V gene (reference sequence). CDR3 length: 15 amino acids. Trimming shortened V by 11 bases and J by 3 bases, and 22 bases separated the two germline ends. CDR3 in DNA: TGTGCCCGCGATGGAAGACGGGAGGGTCACACTGAAGCTTTCTTT. This codes for CARDGRREGHTEAFF. Full variable domain (rest looked up from reference TRBV19 and TRBJ1-1): DGGITQSPKYLFRKEGQNVTLSCEQNLNHDAMYWYRQDPGQGLRLIYYSQIVNDFQKGDIAEGYSVSREKKESFPLTVTSAQKNPTAFYLCARDGRREGHTEAFFGQGTRLTVV.

This clone was found once. CDR3 nucleotide sequence: TGCAGCGCCTCCGGGGGCTACGAGCAGTACTTC. Translation: CSASGGYEQYF. The chain is built from TRBV29-1 and TRBJ2-7; perhaps TRBD2 as D (6 bases). V was trimmed by 7 bases and J by 3 bases, leaving 10 bases between them. Germline V CDR1 and CDR2: SQVTM, ANQGSEA. The CDR3 has 11 residues.

The chain uses TRBV5-4 and TRBJ1-1; possibly TRBD1 for D (5 bases). Germline CDR1 is SGHNT and CDR2 is YYREEE (reference sequence). The CDR3 sequence is 16 residues long. V lost 3 bases and J lost 4, with 19 bases in between. For the CDR3, the DNA is TGTGCCAGCAGCTATTACGGGGGAGGACGTGGCACTGAAGCTTTCTTT. Protein product: CASSYYGGGRGTEAFF. Full variable domain (missing parts from reference TRBV5-4 and TRBJ1-1): ETGVTQSPTHLIKTRGQQVTLRCSSQSGHNTVSWYQQALGQGPQFIFQYYREEENGRGNFPPRFSGLQFPNYSSELNVNALELDDSALYLCASSYYGGGRGTEAFFGQGTRLTVV.

This clone was seen just once. V and J are TRBV27 and TRBJ2-7, with 7 bases matching TRBD2. Looked up from germline, CDR1 is MNHEY and CDR2 is SMNVEV (reference sequence). This CDR3 comprises 16 residues. V was pared by 0 bases and J by 2 bases, with 7 bases of the junction left unmatched. CDR3 in amino acids: CASSLSGTTNTYEQYF. CDR3 sequence (DNA): TGTGCCAGCAGTTTATCCGGGACTACTAATACCTACGAGCAGTACTTC.

This clone was seen only once. V gene TRBV14 combines with J gene TRBJ2-3; weak D call: TRBD2 (6 bases). CDR3 length: 15 amino acids. The germline V gene encodes CDR1 SGHDN and CDR2 FVKESK. V lost 3 bases and J lost 1, with 11 bases in between. In nucleotides, the CDR3 is TGTGCCAGCAGCCATGGTATAGCGGGCACAGATACGCAGTATTTT. This translates into CASSHGIAGTDTQYF.